The 32 T cell receptor beta chains below come from one sample, sequenced in a study of blood T cell repertoires in COVID-19 (dated by TCRdb to about 2020). The library was generated by the immunoSEQ multiplex PCR assay. TCRdb carries this immuneACCESS record with in-frame sequences only. Its versions omit some clonotypes, under half of them owing to an unresolved V gene in the studies checked, with the rest unexplained. The sample contains 110,000 to 150,000 clones, more than 85% of them found a single time. Just under 3% of the sample is taken by the ten largest. Sequencing input: peripheral blood. Every receptor here comes from a man between 60 and 75 years old with active or convalescent COVID-19.

V gene TRBV5-4 combines with J gene TRBJ1-6, with a tentative D call TRBD1 (5 bases). Germline values: CDR1 SGHNT, CDR2 YYREEE (reference sequence). This CDR3 contains 15 residues. Trimming took 0 bases from V and 6 from J, leaving 10 bases between them. The CDR3 protein is CASSLADISNSPLHF. Written as DNA, the CDR3 is TGTGCCAGCAGCTTGGCGGACATCTCTAATTCACCCCTCCACTTT.

This clone was observed at least ten times. The rearrangement uses TRBV7-2 and TRBJ2-7; the match to TRBD2 covers 10 bases. V trimming: 5 bases; J trimming: 7 bases; junction bases outside the gene matches: 11. This CDR3 region has 15 residues. Germline-derived CDR1 and CDR2 are SGHTA and FQGNSA. The CDR3, as DNA: TGTGCCAGCAGCCTTGCCCTAGCGGGAGTGGGGGAGCAGTACTTC. It encodes CASSLALAGVGEQYF.

The chain carries TRBV5-4 and TRBJ1-3; D is ambiguous. This CDR3 contains 14 residues. V gave up 1 base and J gave up 2 bases, with 7 bases separating them. From germline, CDR1 is SGHNT and CDR2 YYREEE (reference sequence). The DNA of the CDR3 is TGTGCCAGCAGCTTGATCGGGACTGGAAACACCATATATTTT. Residues: CASSLIGTGNTIYF.

J is TRBJ2-7 and V is TRBV6-6, with 16 positions matching TRBD2. Trimming cost V 5 bases and J 10 bases; bases outside gene matches: 5. Per germline, CDR1 MNHNY and CDR2 SVGAGI (reference sequence). The CDR3 contains 14 residues. The DNA for the CDR3 is TGTGCCAGCAGTCCGGGACTAGCGGGAGGGGTACAGTACTTC. Protein product: CASSPGLAGGVQYF.

V and J are TRBV10-3 and TRBJ2-5; 11 nucleotides agree with TRBD2. J was trimmed by 1 base and V by 7 bases; bases with no gene match: 11. Germline V gene data show CDR1 as ENHRY and CDR2 as SYGVKD. The CDR3 has 17 residues. CDR3: CAIKGSGRAEIQETQYF. The DNA for the CDR3 is TGTGCCATCAAGGGTAGCGGGAGGGCCGAAATCCAAGAGACCCAGTACTTC.

This clone was observed a few times. The chain carries TRBV6-5 and TRBJ2-5, with D possibly TRBD2 on 5 matching bases. Germline CDR1 MNHEY, CDR2 SVGAGI. The germline V and J ends were trimmed by 7 bases and 9 bases, with 18 bases remaining between them. The length of the CDR3 is 13 residues. CDR3 sequence: CASTPLDRAAQYF. The CDR3 DNA reads TGTGCCAGCACTCCCCTAGACCGAGCGGCCCAGTACTTC.

This clone has a single count. This sequence joins TRBV7-2 and TRBJ2-4; D is perhaps TRBD1 (7 bases). CDR1 is SGHTA, CDR2 FQGNSA, per germline. Deletions cut 1 base from V and 0 bases from J, with 19 bases between. The CDR3 runs to 19 residues. The CDR3 region has the DNA TGTGCCAGCAGCTTAGTCTTTCAGGGGGGACCTCTAGCCAAAAACATTCAGTACTTC. It specifies CASSLVFQGGPLAKNIQYF.

The V gene is TRBV28, the J gene TRBJ1-1, with D maybe TRBD1 (5 bases). Germline loops: CDR1 MDHEN, CDR2 SYDVKM. Trimming pared 2 bases from V and 6 bases from J, leaving 16 bases between. This CDR3 region has 15 residues. CDR3 sequence: CASSLGTGLPPEAFF. The CDR3 nucleotides are TGTGCCAGCAGTTTAGGTACAGGCCTTCCCCCTGAAGCTTTCTTT.

J is TRBJ2-7 and V is TRBV5-8, with D perhaps matching TRBD1 (9 bases). Trimming stripped 4 bases from V and 3 bases from J, with 17 bases between. The germline gives CDR1 SGHTS, CDR2 YDEGEE. The length of the CDR3 is 15 residues. CDR3 sequence: CASSAGGQGFYEQYF. The CDR3, as DNA: TGTGCCAGCAGCGCGGGGGGACAGGGTTTCTACGAGCAGTACTTC.

The genes are TRBV19 and TRBJ2-1; D not certain. V was cut by 7 bases and J by 9 bases, with 25 bases left in between. Germline V gene lookup returns CDR1 LNHDA and CDR2 SQIVND (reference sequence). CDR3 length: 16 residues. The CDR3 bases are TGTGCCAGTAATACCCCGGTCTGGCAGGTTGTAAGTGAGCAGTTCTTC. Translating gives CASNTPVWQVVSEQFF.

The V call is TRBV5-1, the J call TRBJ2-7, with TRBD2 identical over 13 bases. There are 15 residues in the CDR3. The germline CDR1 and CDR2 sequences are SGHRS and YFSETQ. V lost 0 bases and J lost 5; bases outside the gene matches: 2. CDR3 coding DNA: TGCGCCAGCAGCTTGGATGGACTAGCGGGGGACGAGCAGTACTTC. Translated: CASSLDGLAGDEQYF.

The rearrangement uses TRBV7-9 and TRBJ2-7; 7 bases match TRBD1. This CDR3 has 15 residues. The germline V gene has CDR1 SEHNR and CDR2 FQNEAQ (reference sequence). V gave up 1 base and J gave up 4 bases; unmatched junction bases: 7. The CDR3 DNA reads as TGTGCCAGCAGCTTAGGACAGGGTCGCGGGTACGAGCAGTACTTC. The encoded protein is CASSLGQGRGYEQYF.

V is TRBV7-6 and J is TRBJ2-7; 7 bases align to TRBD2. The length of the CDR3 is 16 residues. The germline V gene has CDR1 SGHVS and CDR2 FNYEAQ. The V and J ends lost 8 bases and 4 bases, in that order; junction bases with no gene match: 17. CDR3 DNA: TGTGCCAGCCAGCGAAATCTGGGCGGGGGAGGTTACGAGCAGTACTTC. Translated: CASQRNLGGGGYEQYF. Combining the CDR3 with reference TRBV7-6 and TRBJ2-7 gives the whole variable domain GAGVSQSPRYKVTKRGQDVALRCDPISGHVSLYWYRQALGQGPEFLTYFNYEAQQDKSGLPNDRFSAERPEGSISTLTIQRTEQRDSAMYRCASQRNLGGGGYEQYFGPGTRLTVT.

The chain couples TRBV24-1 to TRBJ1-5, with D perhaps matching TRBD1 (5 bases). V lost 2 bases and J 4 bases, leaving 11 bases between the germline ends. This CDR3 is built from 15 residues. Germline V gene lookup returns CDR1 KGHDR and CDR2 SFDVKD. In DNA form, the CDR3 reads TGTGCCACCAGTGATTGGCAGGGAGGTAATCAGCCCCAGCATTTT. It codes for CATSDWQGGNQPQHF.

The chain links TRBV7-9 to TRBJ1-4, with TRBD1 matching 10 bases. J was trimmed by 7 bases and V by 8 bases; bases with no gene match: 10. This CDR3 is built from 15 residues. Germline V CDR1 and CDR2: SEHNR, FQNEAQ (reference sequence). The CDR3 sequence is CASRDVGQGPEKLFF. CDR3 nucleotides: TGTGCCAGCCGGGATGTGGGACAGGGGCCTGAAAAACTGTTTTTT.

The DNA of the CDR3 is TGTGCCAGCATCTCCTCGTTACAGGGACATGGCTACACCTTC. This gives the protein CASISSLQGHGYTF. V usage is TRBV7-3 and J usage is TRBJ1-2; TRBD1 is a possible D gene (6 bases). The CDR3 has 14 residues. Trimming stripped 7 bases from V and 6 bases from J, with 18 bases between. Germline V CDR1 and CDR2: SGHTA, FQGTGA.

The V and J genes are TRBV7-2 and TRBJ2-7; 7 bases agree with TRBD2. Unmatched junction bases numbered 16, after V lost 1 base and J lost 4 bases. This CDR3 contains 18 residues. CDR1 is SGHTA, CDR2 FQGNSA, per germline. CDR3 residues: CASSLGGTRGMRWYEQYF. The CDR3 DNA reads as TGTGCCAGCAGCTTAGGAGGGACGCGGGGGATGAGATGGTACGAGCAGTACTTC.

The rearrangement uses TRBV28 and TRBJ2-2; 7 nucleotides match TRBD2. The CDR3 extends over 16 amino acids. The V segment lost 2 bases and the J segment 4 bases; nucleotides outside the gene matches: 7. The germline gives CDR1 MDHEN, CDR2 SYDVKM. The CDR3: CASSLGLAVVTGELFF. CDR3 in DNA: TGTGCCAGCAGTTTAGGGCTAGCGGTGGTCACCGGGGAGCTGTTTTTT.

This clone was detected ten times or more. The chain uses TRBV9 and TRBJ2-5; D might be TRBD1 (6 bases). This CDR3 spans 14 amino acids. Trimming shortened V by 3 bases and J by 3 bases, and 12 bases separated the two germline ends. The germline V gene encodes CDR1 SGDLS and CDR2 YYNGEE. The CDR3 DNA is TGTGCCAGCAGCGCAGGTGAGGGGGAAGAGACCCAGTACTTC. Its translation: CASSAGEGEETQYF. Combining the CDR3 with reference TRBV9 and TRBJ2-5 gives the whole variable domain DSGVTQTPKHLITATGQRVTLRCSPRSGDLSVYWYQQSLDQGLQFLIQYYNGEERAKGNILERFSAQQFPDLHSELNLSSLELGDSALYFCASSAGEGEETQYFGPGTRLLVL.

The V and J genes are TRBV24-1 and TRBJ1-2, with a tentative D call TRBD1 (6 bases). V was clipped by 3 bases and J by 0 bases, with 25 bases between them. Germline CDR1 KGHDR, CDR2 SFDVKD. CDR3 size: 20 residues. The CDR3 coding sequence is TGTGCCACCAGTGATCTCTTTTCCCCAGGGCGGGGGCCCGCTAACTATGGCTACACCTTC. Protein: CATSDLFSPGRGPANYGYTF.

The rearrangement joins TRBV7-2 to TRBJ2-5; weak D call: TRBD2 (5 bases). The CDR3 loop spans 14 amino acids. The germline V gene has CDR1 SGHTA and CDR2 FQGNSA. Trimming removed 3 bases at V and 1 base at J, with 9 bases between. As DNA, the CDR3 is TGTGCCAGCAGCTTTGCGGGCGCCCAAGAGACCCAGTACTTC. Amino acid sequence: CASSFAGAQETQYF.

This clone appeared a single time. The chain has TRBV2 and TRBJ1-3; D is possibly TRBD1 (5 bases). Looked up from germline, CDR1 is SNHLY and CDR2 is FYNNEI. V gave up 8 bases and J gave up 3 bases, with 11 bases separating them. The CDR3 is made up of 13 amino acids. CDR3 sequence: CASGGDLGNTIYF. CDR3 DNA: TGTGCCAGCGGGGGGGACCTTGGAAACACCATATATTTT.

Note on this clone: One end of the junction fails to match germline, which may point to a read error. The chain recombines TRBV7-7 with TRBJ2-3; perhaps TRBD1 as D (6 bases). CDR3 length: 15 amino acids. In germline, CDR1 is SSHAT, CDR2 FNYEAQ (reference sequence). The CDR3 protein is CASSRQDASTDTQYF. As DNA, the CDR3 is TGTGCTAGCAGCAGACAGGATGCTAGCACAGATACGCAGTATTTT.

With respect to this clone: At one boundary the junction diverges from the germline segment, which might be a read error. This rearrangement joins TRBV5-8 to TRBJ1-3, with D possibly matching TRBD1 (5 bases). Per the germline V gene, CDR1 is SGHTS and CDR2 is YDEGEE. This CDR3 is built from 13 residues. CDR3 sequence: CASSLGTVRQLHF. The CDR3 DNA follows: TGTGCCAGCAGCTTGGGGACGGTCCGACAGCTTCATTTT.

The V and J genes are TRBV2 and TRBJ2-1, with 9 nucleotides matching TRBD2. The CDR3 contains 15 residues. CDR1 is SNHLY and CDR2 is FYNNEI in the germline V gene. J gave up 10 bases and V 0 bases, and 7 bases lay outside the gene matches. In DNA, the CDR3 is TGTGCCAGCAGTGAAGCCGCGGGAGGGCTTTGGGAGCAGTTCTTC. Protein sequence: CASSEAAGGLWEQFF.

The V and J genes are TRBV28 and TRBJ1-1; D ambiguous. The germline V gene encodes CDR1 MDHEN and CDR2 SYDVKM. V lost 5 bases to trimming and J lost 11 bases, with 24 bases between them. The CDR3 consists of 15 residues. CDR3 DNA: TGTGCCAGCAGTCTCCGACCGCGGAACGGCGTTTGGGCTTTCTTT. Translating gives CASSLRPRNGVWAFF.

V usage is TRBV6-5 and J usage is TRBJ1-5; 9 bases match TRBD1. Germline values: CDR1 MNHEY, CDR2 SVGAGI. This CDR3 comprises 13 residues. The V gene end was trimmed by 7 bases and the J gene end by 11 bases; junction bases not matched to a gene: 9. The CDR3 bases are TGTGCCAGCACCCCGGGACAGGGAGGGTCCCAGCATTTT. This translates into CASTPGQGGSQHF.

V usage is TRBV27 and J usage is TRBJ2-7, with D uncertain. The germline V and J ends were trimmed by 3 bases and 0 bases, with 15 bases remaining between them. Germline assignment: CDR1 MNHEY and CDR2 SMNVEV (reference sequence). The CDR3 totals 16 residues. CDR3 protein: CASSLSAVVSSYEQYF. The CDR3, as DNA: TGTGCCAGCAGTTTGTCGGCGGTAGTTAGCTCCTACGAGCAGTACTTC.

The V call is TRBV25-1, the J call TRBJ2-2; tentatively, D is TRBD1 (6 bases). The germline gives CDR1 MGHDK, CDR2 SYGVNS. This CDR3 is 15 amino acids long. V lost 1 base and J 6 bases, leaving 12 bases between the germline ends. In DNA form, the CDR3 reads TGTGCCAGCAGTGAATCCCTTGAGGGGGCCGGGGAGCTGTTTTTT. This encodes CASSESLEGAGELFF. The whole variable domain, remainder taken from reference TRBV25-1 and TRBJ2-2, is EADIYQTPRYLVIGTGKKITLECSQTMGHDKMYWYQQDPGMELHLIHYSYGVNSTEKGDLSSESTVSRIRTEHFPLTLESARPSHTSQYLCASSESLEGAGELFFGEGSRLTVL.

The chain recombines TRBV4-3 with TRBJ1-2; 9 bases are shared with TRBD1. The CDR3 sequence is 16 residues long. V shed 4 bases, J shed 8 bases, and the junction held 14 bases outside the gene matches. Per germline, CDR1 LGHNA and CDR2 YSLEER. As DNA, the CDR3 is TGCGCCAGCAGCCCCCTAGGGACAGGGCTTTCTGGAGGCTACACCTTC. It yields the protein CASSPLGTGLSGGYTF.

The chain has TRBV3-1 (or the pseudogene TRBV3-2) and TRBJ1-5, with D possibly TRBD1 on 5 matching bases. Per germline, CDR1 LGHDT and CDR2 YNNKEL (reference sequence). The CDR3 has 15 amino acids. With 4 bases removed from V and 4 bases from J, the gap between germline ends came to 14 bases. The CDR3 region is CASSPALGGNQPQHF. The CDR3 region has the DNA TGTGCCAGCAGCCCGGCGCTGGGGGGGAATCAGCCCCAGCATTTT.

A single count supports this clone. This chain joins TRBV3-1 (or the pseudogene TRBV3-2) and TRBJ1-1; TRBD1 might be the D (6 bases). Germline V gene data show CDR1 as LGHDT and CDR2 as YNNKEL (reference sequence). V lost 5 bases to trimming and J lost 0 bases, with 10 bases between them. This CDR3 has 14 amino acids. The CDR3 nucleotides read TGTGCCAGCAGCAAAGGACAGCTGAACACTGAAGCTTTCTTT. Encoded protein: CASSKGQLNTEAFF.